This entry lists 23 T cell receptor beta chains sequenced from one sample in a study of blood T cells in healthy people across ages. The second PCR ran about 6 to 11 cycles with a sample-barcoded 5' primer and J-beta primers. TCRdb reprocessed the 5' RACE reads via MiXCR and lists one record per CDR3 protein. The top ten hold about 21% of the sample, which has approximately 2,000,000 distinct CDR3 sequences, around 40% seen once. Sequencing input: blood. These receptors all come from a human donor in good health.

This chain uses TRBV27 with TRBJ1-6, with 7 bases aligning to TRBD1. The junction had 6 bases not matched to a gene; V was cut back by 8 bases and J by 11 bases. The germline gives CDR1 MNHEY, CDR2 SMNVEV (reference sequence). This CDR3 contains 12 residues. This CDR3 is CASGWTGAPLHF. CDR3 DNA sequence: TGTGCCAGCGGTTGGACAGGAGCACCCCTCCACTTT.

This clonotype appeared a few times. V and J are TRBV5-1 and TRBJ1-2; D is possibly TRBD1 (6 bases). CDR3 length: 18 amino acids. V shed 4 bases and J shed 3 bases, with 25 bases lying between them. Germline-derived CDR1 and CDR2 are SGHRS and YFSETQ. As DNA, the CDR3 is TGCGCCAGCAGCCGCACAGGGATTGAATTTATCGACTACTATGGCTACACCTTC. This codes for CASSRTGIEFIDYYGYTF.

The V call is TRBV20-1, the J call TRBJ2-1; D is undetermined. CDR1 is DFQATT and CDR2 is SNEGSKA in the germline V gene (reference sequence). The CDR3 is made up of 13 amino acids. The V end lost 0 bases, the J end lost 8 bases, and 11 bases lay between the germline ends. The CDR3 reads CSARDGQSHEQFF. The CDR3 DNA sequence: TGCAGTGCTAGAGATGGGCAGTCCCATGAGCAGTTCTTC.

This clonotype turned up a few times. The chain links TRBV7-2 to TRBJ2-5; 7 nucleotides line up with TRBD2. Trimming took 2 bases from V and 5 from J; bases not matched to a gene: 11. Germline V gives CDR1 SGHTA, CDR2 FQGNSA. This CDR3 has 16 amino acids. The CDR3 spells CASSLLTGGEGETQYF. The CDR3 nucleotides read TGTGCCAGCAGCTTACTAACCGGCGGGGAGGGGGAGACCCAGTACTTC.

On this clonotype itself: Compared with germline, one end of the junction differs, possibly owing to a read error. The rearrangement joins TRBV30 to TRBJ1-1, with unresolved D. This CDR3 region has 13 residues. The V gene's germline CDR1 is GTSNPN and CDR2 SVGIG (reference sequence). The DNA of the CDR3 is TGTGCCCAACAGCCACCTGAGAACACTGAAGCTTTTTTT. It yields the protein CAQQPPENTEAFF.

This chain links TRBV7-2 with TRBJ2-5; 8 bases fit TRBD2. The CDR3 covers 15 residues. Germline-derived CDR1 and CDR2 are SGHTA and FQGNSA. V dropped 0 bases and J dropped 5; count of bases not matched to a gene: 5. CDR3: CASSLAGLEGETQYF. The CDR3 region has the DNA TGTGCCAGCAGCTTAGCGGGACTAGAGGGGGAGACCCAGTACTTC.

The chain employs TRBV29-1 and TRBJ1-2, with TRBD1 matching over 7 bases. The CDR3 loop spans 13 amino acids. Unmatched junction bases numbered 7, after V lost 5 bases and J lost 4 bases. CDR1 SQVTM and CDR2 ANQGSEA come from the germline V gene. CDR3 loop: CSVRQGEGYGYTF. CDR3 nucleotide sequence: TGCAGCGTTCGACAGGGAGAGGGCTATGGCTACACCTTC.

This clonotype occurred a few times. The rearrangement links TRBV12-3 or TRBV12-4 to TRBJ1-2; 9 bases line up with TRBD1. The CDR3 sequence is 14 residues long. Trimming removed 3 bases from V and 8 bases from J; junction bases left unmatched: 7. In nucleotides, the CDR3 is TGTGCCAGCAGTTTTGACAGGGGGTTTACGGGCTACACCTTC. Its protein is CASSFDRGFTGYTF.

This clonotype was seen just once. This sequence joins TRBV7-3 and TRBJ2-3; D remains ambiguous. Germline-derived CDR1 and CDR2 are SGHTA and FQGTGA. This CDR3 is 14 amino acids long. The ends were cut back, 2 bases at V and 4 bases at J, with 10 bases in the middle. CDR3 protein: CASSLRRSPDTQYF. The CDR3 nucleotides read TGTGCCAGCAGCTTACGCAGGAGCCCAGATACGCAGTATTTT.

This chain uses TRBV25-1 with TRBJ2-1, with 15 bases that match TRBD2. J lost 4 bases, V lost 1 base, and 8 bases had no gene match. The CDR3 consists of 19 residues. CDR1 MGHDK and CDR2 SYGVNS come from the germline V gene. The CDR3 bases are TGTGCCAGCAGTGAATTCGGGACTAGCGGGGGGCCGAGATACAATGAGCAGTTCTTC. It translates to CASSEFGTSGGPRYNEQFF. The full variable domain, its missing parts supplied by reference TRBV25-1 and TRBJ2-1, is EADIYQTPRYLVIGTGKKITLECSQTMGHDKMYWYQQDPGMELHLIHYSYGVNSTEKGDLSSESTVSRIRTEHFPLTLESARPSHTSQYLCASSEFGTSGGPRYNEQFFGPGTRLTVL.

The chain couples TRBV3-1 to TRBJ1-2, with 9 bases aligning to TRBD1. Germline V CDR1 and CDR2: LGHDT, YNNKEL (reference sequence). V gave up 5 bases and J gave up 9 bases; unmatched junction bases: 19. The length of the CDR3 is 17 residues. Written as DNA, the CDR3 is TGTGCCAGCAGCGTAGGGGGGACAGGGCGTCTCCCTGGTAGCTACACCTTC. Translated, it gives CASSVGGTGRLPGSYTF. The full variable domain, rest sourced from reference TRBV3-1 and TRBJ1-2, is DTAVSQTPKYLVTQMGNDKSIKCEQNLGHDTMYWYKQDSKKFLKIMFSYNNKELIINETVPNRFSPKSPDKAHLNLHINSLELGDSAVYFCASSVGGTGRLPGSYTFGSGTRLTVV.

The chain employs TRBV7-8 and TRBJ2-1; D gene uncertain. V dropped 1 base and J dropped 7 bases, with 11 bases sitting between them. The CDR3 has 14 residues. Germline V lookup: CDR1 SGHVS, CDR2 FQNEAQ. CDR3: CASSLETKFNEQFF. CDR3 bases: TGTGCCAGCAGCTTAGAAACTAAGTTTAATGAGCAGTTCTTC.

This chain links TRBV4-3 with TRBJ2-7; TRBD2 matches at 11 bases. In germline, CDR1 is LGHNA, CDR2 YSLEER. The CDR3 spans 16 residues. V shed 2 bases, J shed 3 bases, and the junction held 6 bases outside the gene matches. Here the CDR3 reads CASSQSSGTSGYEQYF. CDR3 sequence (DNA): TGCGCCAGCAGCCAATCATCCGGGACTAGCGGCTACGAGCAGTACTTC.

There are a few counts of this clonotype. This chain uses TRBV29-1 with TRBJ1-2, with 12 bases aligning to TRBD1. The V and J ends lost 6 bases and 2 bases, in that order; junction bases with no gene match: 4. CDR3 length: 14 amino acids. Germline CDR1 and CDR2: SQVTM and ANQGSEA. CDR3 nucleotides: TGCAGCGTACCGGGACAGGGGGCCAACTATGGCTACACCTTC. Protein product: CSVPGQGANYGYTF.

This clonotype was seen many times. The gene calls are TRBV4-2 and TRBJ2-5, with 12 bases fitting TRBD1. The CDR3 spans 15 residues. Looked up from germline, CDR1 is LGHNA and CDR2 is YNFKEQ. V was pared by 4 bases and J by 4 bases, with 4 bases of the junction left unmatched. The CDR3 DNA is TGTGCCAGCAGCCTAGGGACAGGGGGCGGAGAGACCCAGTACTTC. It yields the protein CASSLGTGGGETQYF.

This clonotype has a handful of counts. The junction departs from germline at one end; a sequencing error may be responsible. V usage is TRBV14 and J usage is TRBJ2-3; D is ambiguous. Germline CDR1 SGHDN, CDR2 FVKESK. There are 11 residues in the CDR3. The CDR3 protein is CASSLSDTRYF. The DNA for the CDR3 is TGTGCCAGCAGCCTGTCAGATACGCGGTATTTT.

To note about this clonotype: Germline and junction disagree at one end, which may indicate a read error. The CDR3 DNA follows: TGTGCCAGCAGCCCCCGTTATGGGGCTACTAATGAGCGGTTCTTC. Its protein product is CASSPRYGATNERFF. The J gene is TRBJ2-1, the V gene TRBV7-2, with a weak D call TRBD1 (5 bases). The V gene's germline CDR1 is SGHTA and CDR2 FQGNSA. The CDR3 has 15 residues.

This chain connects TRBV6-5 to TRBJ1-2, with no clear D. Per the germline V gene, CDR1 is MNHEY and CDR2 is SVGAGI. This CDR3 region has 14 residues. V lost 2 bases and J 6 bases, leaving 13 bases between the germline ends. The CDR3 sequence is CASSYRRNSHGYTF. CDR3 DNA sequence: TGTGCCAGCAGTTACCGACGGAATTCCCATGGCTACACCTTC.

In regard to this clonotype: At one end the junction does not follow the germline gene, possibly because of a read error. The chain uses TRBV12-3 or TRBV12-4 and TRBJ2-7; D is ambiguous. The CDR3 runs 15 residues. DNA for the CDR3: TGTGCCAGCAGTCAGACAAGCCAACACCCCTACAAGCAGTACTTC. Translation: CASSQTSQHPYKQYF.

Comments on this clonotype: One end of the junction does not line up with germline, which may come from a read error. The V call is TRBV15, the J call TRBJ2-3; D may match TRBD1 or TRBD2 (6 bases each). Germline CDR1 and CDR2: LNHNV and YYDKDF (reference sequence). CDR3 length equals 17 residues. CDR3 bases: TGTGCCACCAGCCGAGAGATGGGGGGCCGAAGCACAGATAGGCAGTATTTT. Its translation is CATSREMGGRSTDRQYF.

The chain has TRBV7-2 and TRBJ1-2; TRBD1 agrees at 7 bases. V dropped 1 base and J dropped 8; count of bases not matched to a gene: 7. The CDR3 is 14 amino acids. CDR1 SGHTA and CDR2 FQGNSA come from the germline V gene. CDR3 in amino acids: CASSLDRRGVGYTF. The CDR3 nucleotides read TGTGCCAGCAGCTTAGATCGCAGGGGGGTCGGCTACACCTTC.

The chain recombines TRBV6-5 with TRBJ2-2; possible D gene TRBD1, 7 bases. The V and J ends lost 2 bases and 4 bases respectively, with 17 bases between them. CDR1 and CDR2 from the germline V gene are MNHEY and SVGAGI. CDR3 length: 17 amino acids. The CDR3 coding sequence is TGTGCCAGCAGTTACCCTCACGCGGGACAGAGCACCGGGGAGCTGTTTTTT. As protein: CASSYPHAGQSTGELFF.

The chain combines TRBV29-1 with TRBJ2-5; the D is unclear. The germline gives CDR1 SQVTM, CDR2 ANQGSEA. The V and J ends lost 4 bases and 4 bases respectively, with 10 bases between them. CDR3 length: 12 residues. In DNA, the CDR3 is TGCAGCGTTGGGGCCAGTGGAGAGACCCAGTACTTC. This gives the protein CSVGASGETQYF.